This T cell receptor (beta chain) was identified in a study of response to subunit inactivated influenza vaccine (dated by TCRdb to 2016 to 2019). For the study in its entirety: The study used deep quantitative T cell receptor repertoire profiling to track responses to a trivalent subunit inactivated influenza vaccine. What the work shows at the level of the full study, not this receptor alone: The authors proposed that each seasonal influenza vaccination may bring in only a limited number of new T cells.

Library creation used RT-PCR. TCRdb lists the instrument as Illumina HiSeq 2500. The raw public data were reprocessed by TCRdb itself: fastp quality trimming at Q25, MiXCR clonotype calling, in-frame beta chains only. Duplicate CDR3 protein sequences are folded into a single record with the most common DNA and genes. Within this sample are under 550,000 distinct CDR3 sequences, with approximately 7.7% of them counted one time only. The ten largest clonotypes hold around 13% of the sample. This clonotype has more than one count but fewer than ten. Its antigen remains undetermined. Base qualities are missing; no much larger clone stands one base away. The CDR3 holds 17 amino acids from the cysteine to the phenylalanine. Only CDR3 DNA is held: 51 bases, read in frame from base 1. Trimming removed 3 bases from V and 0 bases from J; the gene matches leave 8 bases unexplained. CDR1 and CDR2 are read off the germline V gene (reference sequence) as GTSNPN and SVGIG.

The sample in question was PBMCs from blood, obtained 23 months after vaccination. The V and J segments used are TRBV30 and TRBJ2-1, and 10 junctional nucleotides match TRBD1. This receptor was identified in a man in his fifties or sixties who received an inactivated influenza vaccine. Donor details come from another sample of the same person, matched by shared clones. The sequenced DNA is TGTGCCTGGAGCCGGGACAGGGGCCTCCTCTCCTACAATGAGCAGTTCTTC. It specifies CAWSRDRGLLSYNEQFF.